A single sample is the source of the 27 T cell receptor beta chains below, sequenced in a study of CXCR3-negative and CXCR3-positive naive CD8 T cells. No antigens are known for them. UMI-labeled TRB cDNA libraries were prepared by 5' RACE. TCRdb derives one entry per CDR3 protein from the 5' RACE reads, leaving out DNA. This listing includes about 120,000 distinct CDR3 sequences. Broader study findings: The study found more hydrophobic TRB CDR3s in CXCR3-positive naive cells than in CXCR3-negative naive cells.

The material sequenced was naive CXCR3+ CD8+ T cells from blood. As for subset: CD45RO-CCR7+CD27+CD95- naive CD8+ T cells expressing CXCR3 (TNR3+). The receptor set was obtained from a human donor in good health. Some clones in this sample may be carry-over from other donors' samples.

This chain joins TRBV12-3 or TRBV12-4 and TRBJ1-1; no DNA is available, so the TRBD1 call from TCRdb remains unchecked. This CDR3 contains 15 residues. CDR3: CASSTWGHMNTEAFF.

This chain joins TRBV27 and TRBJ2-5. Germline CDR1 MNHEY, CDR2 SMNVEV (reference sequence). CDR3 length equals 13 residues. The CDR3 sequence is CASSLGTQETQYF.

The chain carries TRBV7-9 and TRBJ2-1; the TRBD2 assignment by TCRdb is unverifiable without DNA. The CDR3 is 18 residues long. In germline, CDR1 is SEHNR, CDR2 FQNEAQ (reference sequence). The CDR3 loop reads CASSLGSLAGVKVDEQFF.

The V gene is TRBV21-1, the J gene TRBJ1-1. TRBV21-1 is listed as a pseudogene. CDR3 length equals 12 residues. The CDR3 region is CASSVKNTEAFF.

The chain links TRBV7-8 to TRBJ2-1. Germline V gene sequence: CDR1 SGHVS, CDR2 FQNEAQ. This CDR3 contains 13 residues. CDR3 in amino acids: CASSPVPLGEQFF. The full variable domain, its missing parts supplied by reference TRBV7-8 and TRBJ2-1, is GAGVSQSPRYKVAKRGQDVALRCDPISGHVSLFWYQQALGQGPEFLTYFQNEAQLDKSGLPSDRFFAERPEGSVSTLKIQRTQQEDSAVYLCASSPVPLGEQFFGPGTRLTVL.

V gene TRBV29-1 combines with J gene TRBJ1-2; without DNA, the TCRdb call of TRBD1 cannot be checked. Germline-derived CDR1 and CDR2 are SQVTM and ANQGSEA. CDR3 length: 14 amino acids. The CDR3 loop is CSVVRPDRVLGYTF.

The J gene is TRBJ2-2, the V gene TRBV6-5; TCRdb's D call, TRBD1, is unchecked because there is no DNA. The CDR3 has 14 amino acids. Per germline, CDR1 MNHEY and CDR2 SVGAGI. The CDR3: CASSYGAGAGELFF.

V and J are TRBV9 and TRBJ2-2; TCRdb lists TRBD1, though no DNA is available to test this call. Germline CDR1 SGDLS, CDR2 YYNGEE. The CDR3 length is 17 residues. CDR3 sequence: CASSVPRDRGQTGELFF.

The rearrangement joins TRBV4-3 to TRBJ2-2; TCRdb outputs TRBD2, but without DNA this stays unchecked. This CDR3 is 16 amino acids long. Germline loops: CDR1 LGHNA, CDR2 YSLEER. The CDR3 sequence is CASSQDSGGYTGELFF.

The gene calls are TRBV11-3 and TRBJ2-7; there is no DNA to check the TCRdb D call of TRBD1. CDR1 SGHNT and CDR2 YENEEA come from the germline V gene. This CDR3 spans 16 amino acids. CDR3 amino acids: CASSVPIGDRGLEQYF.

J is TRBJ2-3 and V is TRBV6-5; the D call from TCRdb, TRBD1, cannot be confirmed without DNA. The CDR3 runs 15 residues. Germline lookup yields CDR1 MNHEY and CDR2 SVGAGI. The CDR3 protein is CASSEGTGDTDTQYF.

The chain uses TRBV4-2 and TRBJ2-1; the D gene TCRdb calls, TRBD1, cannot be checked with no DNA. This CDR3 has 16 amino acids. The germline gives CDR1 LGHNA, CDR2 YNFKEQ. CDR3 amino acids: CASSQGGGPTYNEQFF.

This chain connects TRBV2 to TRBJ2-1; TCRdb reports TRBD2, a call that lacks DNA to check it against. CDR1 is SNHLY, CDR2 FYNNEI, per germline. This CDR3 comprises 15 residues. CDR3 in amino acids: CASIKTSGADNEQFF.

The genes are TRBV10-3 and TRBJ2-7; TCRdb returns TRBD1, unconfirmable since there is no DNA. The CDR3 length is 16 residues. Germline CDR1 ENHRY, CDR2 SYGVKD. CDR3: CAISEPGDRISYEQYF.

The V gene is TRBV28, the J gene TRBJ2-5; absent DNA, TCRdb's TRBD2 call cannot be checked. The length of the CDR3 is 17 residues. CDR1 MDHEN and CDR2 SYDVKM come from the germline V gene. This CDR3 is CASSSGLRNLKAETQYF.

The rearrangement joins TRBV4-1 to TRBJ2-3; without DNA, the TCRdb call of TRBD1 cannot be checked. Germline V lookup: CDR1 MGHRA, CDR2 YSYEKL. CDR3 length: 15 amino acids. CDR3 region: CASSHPPGGGDTQYF.

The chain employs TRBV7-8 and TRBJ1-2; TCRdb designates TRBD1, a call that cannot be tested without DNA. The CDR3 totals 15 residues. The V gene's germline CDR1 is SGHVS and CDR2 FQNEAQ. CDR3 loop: CASSLLQGPHYGYTF.

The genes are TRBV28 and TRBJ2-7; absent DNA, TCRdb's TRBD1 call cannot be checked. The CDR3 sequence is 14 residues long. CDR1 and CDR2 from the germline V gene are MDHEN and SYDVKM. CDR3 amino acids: CASSFFQGSYEQYF.

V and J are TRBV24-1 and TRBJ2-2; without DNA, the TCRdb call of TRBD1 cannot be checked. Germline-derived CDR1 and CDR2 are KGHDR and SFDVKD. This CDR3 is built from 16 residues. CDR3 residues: CATSEVGQGNTGELFF.

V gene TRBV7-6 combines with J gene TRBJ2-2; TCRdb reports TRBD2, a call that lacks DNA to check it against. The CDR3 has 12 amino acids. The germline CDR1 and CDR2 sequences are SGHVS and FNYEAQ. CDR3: CASSWTGGELFF.

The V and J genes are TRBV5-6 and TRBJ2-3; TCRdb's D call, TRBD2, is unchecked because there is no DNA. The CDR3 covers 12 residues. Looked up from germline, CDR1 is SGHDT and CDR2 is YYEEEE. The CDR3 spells CASSSAARAQYF.

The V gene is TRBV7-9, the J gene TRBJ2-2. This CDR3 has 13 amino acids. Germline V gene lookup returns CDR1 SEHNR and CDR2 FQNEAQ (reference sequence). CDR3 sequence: CASSLPSTGELFF.

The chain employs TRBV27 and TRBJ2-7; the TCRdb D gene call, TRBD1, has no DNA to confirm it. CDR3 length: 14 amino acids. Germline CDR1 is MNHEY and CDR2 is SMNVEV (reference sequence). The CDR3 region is CASSVDRDEDEQYF.

This chain's CDR3 is CASSFGGTYGYTF. V usage is TRBV28 and J usage is TRBJ1-2. This CDR3 spans 13 amino acids. Looked up from germline, CDR1 is MDHEN and CDR2 is SYDVKM.

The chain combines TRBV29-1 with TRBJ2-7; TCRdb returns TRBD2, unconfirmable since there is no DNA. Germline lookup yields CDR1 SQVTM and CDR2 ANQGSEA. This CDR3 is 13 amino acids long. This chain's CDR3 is CSVVGTSVYEQYF.

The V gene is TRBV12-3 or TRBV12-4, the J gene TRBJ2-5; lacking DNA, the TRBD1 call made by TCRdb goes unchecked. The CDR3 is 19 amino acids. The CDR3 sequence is CASSSSFIRNRVGRETQYF.

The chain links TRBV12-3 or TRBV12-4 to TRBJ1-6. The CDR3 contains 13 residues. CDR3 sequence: CASTTTANSPLHF.